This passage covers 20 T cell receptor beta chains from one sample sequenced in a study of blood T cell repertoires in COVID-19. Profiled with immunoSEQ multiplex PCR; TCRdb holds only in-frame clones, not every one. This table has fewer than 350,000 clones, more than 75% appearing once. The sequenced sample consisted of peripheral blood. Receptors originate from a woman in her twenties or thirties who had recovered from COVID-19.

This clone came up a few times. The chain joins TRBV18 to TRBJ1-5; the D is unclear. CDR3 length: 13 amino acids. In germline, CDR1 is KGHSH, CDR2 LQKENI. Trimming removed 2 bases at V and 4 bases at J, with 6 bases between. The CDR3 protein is CASSPDENQPQHF. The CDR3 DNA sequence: TGTGCCAGCTCACCAGATGAGAATCAGCCCCAGCATTTT.

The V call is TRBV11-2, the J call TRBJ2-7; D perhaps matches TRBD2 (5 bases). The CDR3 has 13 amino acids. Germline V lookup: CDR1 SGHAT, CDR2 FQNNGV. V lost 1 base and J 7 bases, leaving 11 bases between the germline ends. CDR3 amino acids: CASSLVWRREQYF. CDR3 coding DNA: TGTGCCAGCAGCTTAGTCTGGAGGAGGGAGCAGTACTTC.

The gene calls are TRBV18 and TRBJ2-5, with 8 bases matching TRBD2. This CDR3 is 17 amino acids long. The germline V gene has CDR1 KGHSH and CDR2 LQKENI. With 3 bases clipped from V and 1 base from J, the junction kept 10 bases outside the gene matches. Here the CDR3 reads CASSPSLGLGIQETQYF. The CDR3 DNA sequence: TGTGCCAGCTCACCGAGTTTGGGACTAGGTATCCAAGAGACCCAGTACTTC. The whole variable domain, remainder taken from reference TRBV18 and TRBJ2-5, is NAGVMQNPRHLVRRRGQEARLRCSPMKGHSHVYWYRQLPEEGLKFMVYLQKENIIDESGMPKERFSAEFPKEGPSILRIQQVVRGDSAAYFCASSPSLGLGIQETQYFGPGTRLLVL.

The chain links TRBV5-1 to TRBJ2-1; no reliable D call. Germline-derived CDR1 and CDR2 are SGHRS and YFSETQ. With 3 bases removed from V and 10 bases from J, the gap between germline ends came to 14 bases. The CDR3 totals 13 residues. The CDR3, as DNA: TGCGCCAGCAGCTCAAGAGGTGTAAAGGAGCAGTTCTTC. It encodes CASSSRGVKEQFF.

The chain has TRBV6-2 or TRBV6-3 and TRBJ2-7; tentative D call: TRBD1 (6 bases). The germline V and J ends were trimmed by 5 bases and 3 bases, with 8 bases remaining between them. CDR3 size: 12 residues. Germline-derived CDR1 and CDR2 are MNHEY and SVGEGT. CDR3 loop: CASSQDSYEQYF. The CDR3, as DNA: TGTGCCAGCAGTCAGGACAGCTACGAGCAGTACTTC.

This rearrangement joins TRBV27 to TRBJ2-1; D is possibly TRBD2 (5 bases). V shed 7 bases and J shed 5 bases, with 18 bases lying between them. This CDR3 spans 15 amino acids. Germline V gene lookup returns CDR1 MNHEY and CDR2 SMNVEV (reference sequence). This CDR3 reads CASTPFQASNNEQFF. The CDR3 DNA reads TGTGCCAGCACCCCGTTTCAGGCTAGCAACAATGAGCAGTTCTTC.

The CDR3 spells CASSVYRSRSNQPQHF. In nucleotides, the CDR3 is TGTGCCAGCAGCGTTTACAGGTCACGCAGCAATCAGCCCCAGCATTTT. The chain links TRBV7-8 to TRBJ1-5; possible D gene TRBD1, 5 bases. CDR3 length equals 16 residues. The V gene's germline CDR1 is SGHVS and CDR2 FQNEAQ. V lost 5 bases, J lost 1 base, and 15 bases lay in between.

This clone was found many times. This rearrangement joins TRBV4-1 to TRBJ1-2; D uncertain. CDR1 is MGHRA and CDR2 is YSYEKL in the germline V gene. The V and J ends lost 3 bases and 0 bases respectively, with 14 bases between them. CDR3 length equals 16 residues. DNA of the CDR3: TGCGCCAGCAGCCAGGCCCTCCGGCGGACTAACTATGGCTACACCTTC. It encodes CASSQALRRTNYGYTF.

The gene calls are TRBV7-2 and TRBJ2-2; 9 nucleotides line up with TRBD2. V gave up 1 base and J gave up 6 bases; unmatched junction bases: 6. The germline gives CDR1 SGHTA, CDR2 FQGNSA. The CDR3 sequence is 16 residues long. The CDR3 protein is CASSLVPSGTAGELFF. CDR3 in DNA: TGTGCCAGCAGCTTAGTCCCTAGCGGGACCGCCGGGGAGCTGTTTTTT.

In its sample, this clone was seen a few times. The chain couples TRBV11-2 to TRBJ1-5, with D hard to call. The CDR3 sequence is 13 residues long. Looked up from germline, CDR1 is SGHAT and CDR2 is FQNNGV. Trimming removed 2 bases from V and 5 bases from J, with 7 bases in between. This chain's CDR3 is CASSLYYDQPQHF. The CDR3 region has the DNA TGTGCCAGCAGCTTATACTATGATCAGCCCCAGCATTTT.

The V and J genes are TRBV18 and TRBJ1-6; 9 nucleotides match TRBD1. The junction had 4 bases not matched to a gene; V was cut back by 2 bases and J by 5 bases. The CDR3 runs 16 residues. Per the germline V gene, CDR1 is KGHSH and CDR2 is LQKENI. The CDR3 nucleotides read TGTGCCAGCTCACCAGGGACAGGGACAAATAATTCACCCCTCCACTTT. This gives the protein CASSPGTGTNNSPLHF.

Here the CDR3 DNA reads TGTGCCAGCAATCGACTATGGGATGAAGCTTTCTTT. It yields the protein CASNRLWDEAFF. This chain links TRBV2 with TRBJ1-1; D gene uncertain. The V gene lost 7 bases and the J gene lost 7 bases, with 13 bases spanning the gap. CDR3 length equals 12 residues. CDR1 and CDR2 (germline): SNHLY, FYNNEI.

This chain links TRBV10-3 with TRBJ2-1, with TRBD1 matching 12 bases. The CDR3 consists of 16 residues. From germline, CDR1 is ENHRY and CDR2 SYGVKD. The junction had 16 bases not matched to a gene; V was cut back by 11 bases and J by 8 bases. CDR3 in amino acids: CAAASTGTGGGDEQFF. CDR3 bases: TGTGCCGCAGCCTCAACCGGGACAGGGGGCGGGGATGAGCAGTTCTTC.

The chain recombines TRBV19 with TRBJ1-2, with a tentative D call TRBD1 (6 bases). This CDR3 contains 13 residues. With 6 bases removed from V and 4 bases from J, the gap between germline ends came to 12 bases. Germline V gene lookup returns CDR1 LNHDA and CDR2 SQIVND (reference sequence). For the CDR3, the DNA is TGTGCCAGTAGCCAGGGGACCGGCTATGGCTACACCTTC. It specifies CASSQGTGYGYTF.

In DNA, the CDR3 is TGTGCCAGACGGGGGGGCCGGTCGGATGAGCAGTTCTTC. Amino acids: CARRGGRSDEQFF. The rearrangement joins TRBV27 to TRBJ2-1; TRBD2 matches 8 bases. Unmatched junction bases numbered 9, after V lost 9 bases and J lost 8 bases. Germline V gene data show CDR1 as MNHEY and CDR2 as SMNVEV (reference sequence). The length of the CDR3 is 13 residues.

Written as DNA, the CDR3 is TGTGCCAGTAAAAACCGGGACAGGTACGGGGAGACCCAGTACTTC. Translating gives CASKNRDRYGETQYF. The chain uses TRBV19 and TRBJ2-5; TRBD1 agrees at 8 bases. The CDR3 runs 15 residues. Germline lookup yields CDR1 LNHDA and CDR2 SQIVND (reference sequence). With 7 bases clipped from V and 5 bases from J, the junction kept 12 bases outside the gene matches.

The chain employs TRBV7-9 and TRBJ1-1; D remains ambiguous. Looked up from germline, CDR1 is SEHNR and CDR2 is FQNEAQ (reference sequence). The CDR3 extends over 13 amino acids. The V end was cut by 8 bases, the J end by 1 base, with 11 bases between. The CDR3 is CASERGENTEAFF. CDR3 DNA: TGTGCCAGCGAACGCGGGGAGAACACTGAAGCTTTCTTT.

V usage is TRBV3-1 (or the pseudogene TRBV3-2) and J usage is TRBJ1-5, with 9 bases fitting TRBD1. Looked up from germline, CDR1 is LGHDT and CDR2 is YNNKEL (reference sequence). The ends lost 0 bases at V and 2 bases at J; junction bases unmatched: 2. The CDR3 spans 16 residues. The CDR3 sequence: CASSQDRDRGNQPQHF. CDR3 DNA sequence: TGTGCCAGCAGCCAAGATCGGGACAGGGGCAATCAGCCCCAGCATTTT.

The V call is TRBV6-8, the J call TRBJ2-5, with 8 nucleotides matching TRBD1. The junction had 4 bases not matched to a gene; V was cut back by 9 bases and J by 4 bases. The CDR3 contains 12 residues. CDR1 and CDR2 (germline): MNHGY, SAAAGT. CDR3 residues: CARQGETETQYF. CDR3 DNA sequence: TGTGCCAGACAGGGGGAGACAGAGACCCAGTACTTC.

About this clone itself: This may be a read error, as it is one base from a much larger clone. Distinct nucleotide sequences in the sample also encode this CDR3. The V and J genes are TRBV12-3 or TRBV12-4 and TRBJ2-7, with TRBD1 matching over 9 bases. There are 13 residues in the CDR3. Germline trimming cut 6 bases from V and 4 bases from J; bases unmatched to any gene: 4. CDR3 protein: CASSPGQGYEQYF. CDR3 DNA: TGTGCCAGCAGCCCGGGACAGGGATACGAGCAGTACTTC.